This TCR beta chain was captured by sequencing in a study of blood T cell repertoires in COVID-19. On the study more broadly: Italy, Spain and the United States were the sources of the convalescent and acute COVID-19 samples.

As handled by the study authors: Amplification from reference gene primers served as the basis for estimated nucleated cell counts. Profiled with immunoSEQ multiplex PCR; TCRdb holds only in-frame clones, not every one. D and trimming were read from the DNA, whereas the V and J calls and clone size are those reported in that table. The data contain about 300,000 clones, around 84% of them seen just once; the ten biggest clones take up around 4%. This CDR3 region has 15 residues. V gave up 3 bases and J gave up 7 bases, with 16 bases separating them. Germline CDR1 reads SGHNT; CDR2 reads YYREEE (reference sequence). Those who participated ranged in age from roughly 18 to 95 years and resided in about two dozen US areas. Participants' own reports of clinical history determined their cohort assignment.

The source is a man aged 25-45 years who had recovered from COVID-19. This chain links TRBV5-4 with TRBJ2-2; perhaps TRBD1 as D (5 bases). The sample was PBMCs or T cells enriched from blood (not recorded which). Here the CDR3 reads CASSSTPTVFGELFF. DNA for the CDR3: TGTGCCAGCAGCTCGACGCCGACAGTTTTCGGGGAGCTGTTTTTT.